This TCR beta chain was observed in a study of OX40 agonist ivuxolimab in advanced cancers. About the research overall: Each patient was given ivuxolimab into a vein every 2 weeks, at 0.01 to 10 mg/kg. Findings and caveats of the study: At doses 0.1 to 3.0 mg/kg, CD4+ and CD8+ clones expanded.

Repertoires were generated with immunoSEQ multiplex PCR, while TCRdb's copy carries only in-frame clones and drops some. The sample carries about 50,000 clones, roughly 89% recorded once. Points on this clone: As yet, its antigen is unknown.

J was trimmed by 2 bases and V by 5 bases; bases with no gene match: 10. CDR3 length: 16 amino acids. CDR1 is SGHTS and CDR2 is YDEGEE in the germline V gene. This chain uses TRBV5-8 with TRBJ2-3; 8 bases agree with TRBD1. This clonotype originated in an adult with an advanced solid tumor such as melanoma, head and neck, liver or kidney cancer. Here the sequenced sample was CD4+ or CD8+ T cells sorted from blood, taken in a trial of the OX40 agonist ivuxolimab. The CDR3 coding sequence is TGTGCCAGCAGGAGGACAGGGCGAACTGTCACAGATACGCAGTATTTT. It specifies CASRRTGRTVTDTQYF.